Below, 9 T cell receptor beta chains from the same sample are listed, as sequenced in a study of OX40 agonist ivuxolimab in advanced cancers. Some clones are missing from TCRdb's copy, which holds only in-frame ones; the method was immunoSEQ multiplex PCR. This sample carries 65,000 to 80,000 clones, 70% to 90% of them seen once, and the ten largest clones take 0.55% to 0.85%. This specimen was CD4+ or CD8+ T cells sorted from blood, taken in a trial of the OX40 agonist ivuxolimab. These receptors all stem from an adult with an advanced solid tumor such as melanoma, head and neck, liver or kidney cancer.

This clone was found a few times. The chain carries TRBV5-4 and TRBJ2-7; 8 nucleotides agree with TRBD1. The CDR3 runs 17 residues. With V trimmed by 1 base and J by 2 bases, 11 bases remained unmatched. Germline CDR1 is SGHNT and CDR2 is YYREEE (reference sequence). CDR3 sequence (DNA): TGTGCCAGCAGCTTGATCCTCGACAGGGGACCTCCCTACGAGCAGTACTTC. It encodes CASSLILDRGPPYEQYF.

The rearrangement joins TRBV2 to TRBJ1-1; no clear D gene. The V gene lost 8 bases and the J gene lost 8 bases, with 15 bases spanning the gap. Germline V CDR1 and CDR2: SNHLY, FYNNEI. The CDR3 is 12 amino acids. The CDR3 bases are TGTGCCAGCCGGCCCGACTTCTTAGAAGCTTTCTTT. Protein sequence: CASRPDFLEAFF.

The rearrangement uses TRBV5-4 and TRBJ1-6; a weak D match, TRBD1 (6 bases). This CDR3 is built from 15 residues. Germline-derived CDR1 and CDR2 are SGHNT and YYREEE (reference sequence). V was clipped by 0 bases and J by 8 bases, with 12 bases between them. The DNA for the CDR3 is TGTGCCAGCAGCTTGGGTTGGGGGCCTGATTCACCCCTCCACTTT. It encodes CASSLGWGPDSPLHF.

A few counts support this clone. DNA of the CDR3: TGTGCCAGCAGTTCGACGGGAGGCACTGAAGCTTTCTTT. Residues: CASSSTGGTEAFF. The rearrangement links TRBV6-6 to TRBJ1-1; no clear D gene. Deletions cut 4 bases from V and 4 bases from J, with 10 bases between. The CDR3 covers 13 residues. Germline loops: CDR1 MNHNY, CDR2 SVGAGI (reference sequence).

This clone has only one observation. CDR3 nucleotide sequence: TGTGCCAGCAGGGGGAACAGGGGTAGCAATCAGCCCCAGCATTTT. Its translation is CASRGNRGSNQPQHF. The chain links TRBV2 to TRBJ1-5; 7 nucleotides agree with TRBD1. CDR3 length: 15 residues. Germline CDR1 and CDR2: SNHLY and FYNNEI. V dropped 6 bases and J dropped 0; count of bases not matched to a gene: 5.

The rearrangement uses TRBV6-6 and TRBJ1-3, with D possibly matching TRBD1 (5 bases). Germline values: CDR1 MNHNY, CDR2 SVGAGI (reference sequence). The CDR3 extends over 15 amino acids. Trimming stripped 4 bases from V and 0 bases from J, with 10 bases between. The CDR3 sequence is CASSSRTSSGNTIYF. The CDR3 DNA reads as TGTGCCAGCAGTTCGCGGACATCCTCTGGAAACACCATATATTTT.

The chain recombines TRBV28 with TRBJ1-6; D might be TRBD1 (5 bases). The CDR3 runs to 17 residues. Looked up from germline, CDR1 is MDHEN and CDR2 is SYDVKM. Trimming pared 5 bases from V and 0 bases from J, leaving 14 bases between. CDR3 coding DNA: TGTGCCAGCAGTCAAGAAACAGGCAGCTCCTATAATTCACCCCTCCACTTT. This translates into CASSQETGSSYNSPLHF.

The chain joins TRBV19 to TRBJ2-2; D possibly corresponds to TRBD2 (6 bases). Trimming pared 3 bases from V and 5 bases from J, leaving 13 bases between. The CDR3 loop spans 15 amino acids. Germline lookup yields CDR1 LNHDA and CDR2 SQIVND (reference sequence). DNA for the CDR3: TGTGCCAGTAGTATGGTGGGGGGAATAACCGGGGAGCTGTTTTTT. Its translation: CASSMVGGITGELFF.

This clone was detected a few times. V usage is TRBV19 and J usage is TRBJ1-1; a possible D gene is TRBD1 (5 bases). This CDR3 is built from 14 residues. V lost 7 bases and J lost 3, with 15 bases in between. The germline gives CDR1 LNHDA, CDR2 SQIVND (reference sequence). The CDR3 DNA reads TGTGCCAGTAAGGGTAAGGGGAGGGACACTGAAGCTTTCTTT. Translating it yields CASKGKGRDTEAFF.